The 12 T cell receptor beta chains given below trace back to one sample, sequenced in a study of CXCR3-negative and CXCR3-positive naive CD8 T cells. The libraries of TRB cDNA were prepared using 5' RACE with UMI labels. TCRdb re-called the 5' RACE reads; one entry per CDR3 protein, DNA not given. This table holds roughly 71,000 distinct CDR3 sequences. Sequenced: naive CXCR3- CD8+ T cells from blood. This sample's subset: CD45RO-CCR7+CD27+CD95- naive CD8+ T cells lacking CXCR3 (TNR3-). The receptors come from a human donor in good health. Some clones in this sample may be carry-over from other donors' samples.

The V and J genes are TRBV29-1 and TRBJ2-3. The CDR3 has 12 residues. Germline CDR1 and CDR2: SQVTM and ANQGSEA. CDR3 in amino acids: CSAVYGPYTQYF.

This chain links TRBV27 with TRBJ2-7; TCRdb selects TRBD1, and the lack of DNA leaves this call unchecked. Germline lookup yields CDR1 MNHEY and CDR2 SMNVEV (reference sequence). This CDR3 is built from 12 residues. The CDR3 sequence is CASSLRQGQQYF.

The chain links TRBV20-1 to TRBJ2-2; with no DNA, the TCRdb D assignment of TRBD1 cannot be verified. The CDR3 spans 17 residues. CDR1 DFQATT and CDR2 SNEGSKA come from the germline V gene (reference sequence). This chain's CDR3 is CSASSPSVGRHTGELFF.

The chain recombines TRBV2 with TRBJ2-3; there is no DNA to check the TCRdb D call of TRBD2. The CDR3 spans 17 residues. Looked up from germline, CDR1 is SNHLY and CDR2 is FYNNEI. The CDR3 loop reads CASIATWSGGAGDTQYF.

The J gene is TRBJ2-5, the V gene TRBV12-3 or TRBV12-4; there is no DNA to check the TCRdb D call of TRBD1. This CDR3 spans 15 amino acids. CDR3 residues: CASTPRPDRQETQYF.

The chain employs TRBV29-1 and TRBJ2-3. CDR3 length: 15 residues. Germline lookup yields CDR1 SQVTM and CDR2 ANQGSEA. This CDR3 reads CSVGLGVPSTDTQYF.

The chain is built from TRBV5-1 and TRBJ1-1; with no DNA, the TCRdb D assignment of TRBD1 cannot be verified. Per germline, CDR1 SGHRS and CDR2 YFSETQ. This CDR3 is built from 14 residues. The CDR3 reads CASSLWTASFEAFF.

The CDR3 protein is CASSSGGSDTGELFF. This chain uses TRBV6-2 or TRBV6-3 with TRBJ2-2; there is no DNA to check the TCRdb D call of TRBD1. CDR3 size: 15 residues. CDR1 is MNHEY and CDR2 is SVGEGT in the germline V gene.

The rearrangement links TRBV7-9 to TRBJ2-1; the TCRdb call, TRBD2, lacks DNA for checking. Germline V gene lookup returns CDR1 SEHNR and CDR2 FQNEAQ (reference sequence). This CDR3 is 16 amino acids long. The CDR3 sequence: CASSALRGGLYNEQFF.

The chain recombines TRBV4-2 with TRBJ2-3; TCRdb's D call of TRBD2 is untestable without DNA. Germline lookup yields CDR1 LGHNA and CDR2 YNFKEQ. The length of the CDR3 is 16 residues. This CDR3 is CASSPRLAGSTDTQYF.

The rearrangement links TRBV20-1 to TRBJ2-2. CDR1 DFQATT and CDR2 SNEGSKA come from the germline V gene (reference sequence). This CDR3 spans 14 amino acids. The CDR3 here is CSARSRRTTGELFF.

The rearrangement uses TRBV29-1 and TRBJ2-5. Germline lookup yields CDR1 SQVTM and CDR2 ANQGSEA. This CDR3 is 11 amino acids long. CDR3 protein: CSVEAGETQYF.